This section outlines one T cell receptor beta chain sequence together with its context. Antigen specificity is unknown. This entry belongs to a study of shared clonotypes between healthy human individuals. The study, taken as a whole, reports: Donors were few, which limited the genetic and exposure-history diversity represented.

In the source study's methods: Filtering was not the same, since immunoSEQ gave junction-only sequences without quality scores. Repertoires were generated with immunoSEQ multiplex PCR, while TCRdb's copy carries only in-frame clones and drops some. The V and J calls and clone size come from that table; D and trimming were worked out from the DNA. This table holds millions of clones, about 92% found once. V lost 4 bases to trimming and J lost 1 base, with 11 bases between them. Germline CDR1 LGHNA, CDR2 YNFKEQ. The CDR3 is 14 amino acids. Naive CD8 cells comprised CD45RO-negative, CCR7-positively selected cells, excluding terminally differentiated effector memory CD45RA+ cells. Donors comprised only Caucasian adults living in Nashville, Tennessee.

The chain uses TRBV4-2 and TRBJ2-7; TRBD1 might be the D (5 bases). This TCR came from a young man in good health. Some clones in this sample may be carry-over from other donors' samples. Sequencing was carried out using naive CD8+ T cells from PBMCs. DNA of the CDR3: TGTGCCAGCAGCCCCCCGACAGCTTCCTACGAGCAGTACTTC. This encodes CASSPPTASYEQYF.